This TCR beta chain was documented in a study of control samples from healthy donors and cancer patients. Trimming removed 1 base from V and 0 bases from J, with 9 bases in between. The CDR3 extends over 15 amino acids. Germline CDR1 is SGHAT and CDR2 is FQNNGV. Clones were sequenced by immunoSEQ multiplex PCR, and TCRdb holds only the in-frame ones, with some missing. The sample contains 78,000 or so clones, more than 75% of which appear only once. This chain links TRBV11-2 with TRBJ1-1; no reliable D call. The material sequenced was blood. The sequence was collected from a man in his fifties or sixties in good health. This CDR3 is CASSLAAEMNTEAFF. The CDR3, as DNA: TGTGCCAGCAGCTTAGCTGCAGAGATGAACACTGAAGCTTTCTTT.